This entry is about one TCR beta chain. What it binds is not known. The data were taken from a study of vaccination and CD4 T cells after COVID-19. At the Johns Hopkins FTIC core, DNA taken from cultured CD4+ T cells was sequenced by way of the Oncomine TCR Beta short-read assay. TCRdb recomputed calls from the PCR reads with MiXCR, one row per CDR3 protein. The data show more than 10,000 distinct CDR3 sequences, under 80% seen once. The germline gives CDR1 LNHDA, CDR2 SQIVND (reference sequence). The CDR3 loop spans 15 amino acids. Trimming took off 9 bases at V and 2 bases at J, with 17 bases between the two ends. As to treatment: approximately 9-day PBMC culture with coronavirus spike peptide pools or control peptides (ViraFEST assay).

Sequenced sample: CD4+ T cells from blood, cultured in vitro. The sequence was obtained from a human donor who had recovered from COVID-19. The chain is built from TRBV19 and TRBJ1-5, with TRBD1 as a possible D gene (6 bases). CDR3 residues: CASTGTKGGNQPQHF. The CDR3 nucleotides are TGTGCCAGCACCGGGACAAAGGGCGGCAATCAGCCCCAGCATTTT.